The 9 T cell receptor beta chains in this list originate from one sample, sequenced in a study of human T cells and chemical hapten exposure. Time point of the sample: patch test 1, 2 weeks after DPC sensitization. Treatment defined: therapeutic diphenylcyclopropenone sensitization with weekly scalp DPC. TCRdb reprocessed the RACE reads via MiXCR and lists one record per CDR3 protein. This table has around 380,000 distinct CDR3 sequences, roughly 5% appearing once. Material: whole blood, obtained in connection with sensitization to the hapten diphenylcyclopropenone (DPC). The receptors stem from a woman in her 50s with alopecia areata. Some clones in this sample may be carry-over from other donors' samples.

This clonotype was counted between two and nine times. This chain connects TRBV27 to TRBJ1-5; D is possibly TRBD1 (5 bases). The CDR3 has 14 amino acids. V lost 10 bases and J 1 base, leaving 14 bases between the germline ends. Germline V gene sequence: CDR1 MNHEY, CDR2 SMNVEV (reference sequence). CDR3: CATAGGGSNQPQHF. CDR3 DNA: TGTGCCACCGCCGGGGGGGGAAGCAATCAGCCCCAGCATTTT.

The genes are TRBV6-2 or TRBV6-3 and TRBJ2-1, with 7 nucleotides matching TRBD2. Germline V CDR1 and CDR2: MNHEY, SVGEGT. CDR3 length: 16 residues. V lost 7 bases to trimming and J lost 6 bases; unmatched junction nucleotides: 15. CDR3 in DNA: TGTGCCAGCAAGGGTAGCCTTCCGGGAGGATCCAATGAGCAGTTCTTC. It specifies CASKGSLPGGSNEQFF.

The rearrangement uses TRBV9 and TRBJ2-2; D is unclear. The V end lost 0 bases, the J end lost 3 bases, and 9 bases lay between the germline ends. Germline values: CDR1 SGDLS, CDR2 YYNGEE. CDR3 size: 15 residues. CDR3 sequence reads: CASSVDAGYTGELFF. CDR3 bases: TGTGCCAGCAGCGTAGATGCCGGGTACACCGGGGAGCTGTTTTTT.

At least ten counts were recorded for this clonotype. The V gene is TRBV12-3 or TRBV12-4, the J gene TRBJ2-3, with D perhaps assigned TRBD1 or TRBD2 (5 bases each). The V end was cut by 4 bases, the J end by 4 bases, with 6 bases between. CDR3 size: 12 residues. CDR3 sequence: CASSSGPDTQYF. CDR3 bases: TGTGCCAGCAGTTCGGGACCAGATACGCAGTATTTT.

This chain's CDR3 is CASTGSQINTEAFF. The CDR3 DNA reads as TGTGCCAGCACCGGGTCCCAAATCAACACTGAAGCTTTCTTT. This chain links TRBV7-2 with TRBJ1-1; unclear D gene. The germline V gene has CDR1 SGHTA and CDR2 FQGNSA. V was shortened by 7 bases and J by 2 bases, with 14 bases between the two germline ends. The length of the CDR3 is 14 residues.

J is TRBJ2-7 and V is TRBV3-1, with D possibly TRBD2 on 6 matching bases. The CDR3 spans 13 residues. Deletions cut 6 bases from V and 5 bases from J, with 14 bases between. Germline CDR1 is LGHDT and CDR2 is YNNKEL (reference sequence). The CDR3: CASSPLLANEQYF. The CDR3 bases are TGTGCCAGCAGTCCCCTTCTAGCGAACGAGCAGTACTTC.

This clonotype was recorded many times. The J gene is TRBJ1-2, the V gene TRBV5-6; D is perhaps TRBD1 (6 bases). The CDR3 is made up of 13 amino acids. Deletions cut 1 base from V and 6 bases from J, with 10 bases between. Germline V lookup: CDR1 SGHDT, CDR2 YYEEEE. CDR3 DNA: TGTGCCAGCAGCTTGACAGGGCTGGATGGCTACACCTTC. This gives the protein CASSLTGLDGYTF.

The CDR3 region is CASSPTGRSSGNTIYF. CDR3 in DNA: TGTGCCAGCAGTCCCACTGGTCGGAGCTCTGGAAACACCATATATTTT. This rearrangement joins TRBV6-5 to TRBJ1-3; D call uncertain. From germline, CDR1 is MNHEY and CDR2 SVGAGI. This CDR3 region has 16 residues. V was clipped by 5 bases and J by 0 bases, with 14 bases between them.

Ten or more counts support this clonotype. This chain joins TRBV9 and TRBJ2-3, with 9 bases aligning to TRBD1. The germline gives CDR1 SGDLS, CDR2 YYNGEE. V trimming: 0 bases; J trimming: 5 bases; junction bases outside the gene matches: 4. The CDR3 runs 15 residues. Written as DNA, the CDR3 is TGTGCCAGCAGCGTAGAAGGGACAGGGCAAGATACGCAGTATTTT. It yields the protein CASSVEGTGQDTQYF. The full variable domain, completed using reference TRBV9 and TRBJ2-3, is DSGVTQTPKHLITATGQRVTLRCSPRSGDLSVYWYQQSLDQGLQFLIQYYNGEERAKGNILERFSAQQFPDLHSELNLSSLELGDSALYFCASSVEGTGQDTQYFGPGTRLTVL.